This T cell receptor beta chain stems from a study of CD8+ T cells in alopecia areata. In the study overall: Treated individuals took tofacitinib by mouth, 5 to 10 mg twice daily. Findings of the study overall: Among patients, TCR sharing was less clear than in mice, a difference possibly due in part to HLA diversity in the patient population. Relative to normal scalp, lesional scalp, especially alopecia totalis/universalis, showed higher clonality. Scalp data also include sequences from resident alphabeta T cells of normal skin.

Both peripheral blood and punch biopsies of lesional scalp skin were obtained from patients who had alopecia areata. RNA was extracted and reverse transcribed into cDNA as the sequencing template. Profiling relied on immunoSEQ multiplex PCR, and the TCRdb table lists in-frame clones only, not all of them. Of about 15,000 clones listed, roughly three fifths are singletons. CDR1 and CDR2 from the germline V gene are MNHEY and SMNVEV (reference sequence). This CDR3 has 13 amino acids. Between the trimmed V and J ends, which lost 3 bases and 1 base, there was a span of 7 bases. Worth noting for this clone: What it recognizes is unknown.

Sequencing was done on a sample of skin. This clonotype originated in a human donor with alopecia areata. The V call is TRBV27, the J call TRBJ2-7, with no clear D. This CDR3 reads CASSLVGSYEQYF. Written as DNA, the CDR3 is TGTGCCAGCAGTTTGGTGGGTTCCTACGAGCAGTACTTC.